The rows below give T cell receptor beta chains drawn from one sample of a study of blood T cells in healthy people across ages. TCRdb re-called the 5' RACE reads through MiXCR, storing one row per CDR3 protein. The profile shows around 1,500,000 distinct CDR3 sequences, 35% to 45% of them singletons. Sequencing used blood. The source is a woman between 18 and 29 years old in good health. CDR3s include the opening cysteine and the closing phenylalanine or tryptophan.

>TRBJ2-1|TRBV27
CASLGLSANEQFF
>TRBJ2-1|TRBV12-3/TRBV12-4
CASSFDRGLTGDEQFF
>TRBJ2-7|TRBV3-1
CASSQRGTDEQYF
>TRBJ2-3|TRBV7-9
CASSVVLLHGTDTQYF
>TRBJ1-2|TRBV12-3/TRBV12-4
CAAPSGSGGYTF
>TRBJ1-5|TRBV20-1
CSAKDRGHPTNQPQHF
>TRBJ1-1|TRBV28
CASSFIKLSTEAFF
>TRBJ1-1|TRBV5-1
CASSFRDMNTEAFF
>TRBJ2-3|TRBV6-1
CASSARGPGLAGGSTDTQYF
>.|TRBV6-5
CASQSDSNYEQYF
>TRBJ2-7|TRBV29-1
CSVEDGSAGLYEQYF
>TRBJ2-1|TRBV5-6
CASSPPGQGRYEQFF
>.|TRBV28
CASDPGQVYYEQYF
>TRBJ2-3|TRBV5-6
CASSLTSGRTMDTQYF
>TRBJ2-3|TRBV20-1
CSASALGTSGWDTQYF
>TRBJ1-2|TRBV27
CASRGQGAGYGYTF
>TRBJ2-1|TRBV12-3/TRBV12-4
CASSFLGGRSSYNEQFF
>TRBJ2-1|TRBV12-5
CASGLVLAGRGYNEQFF
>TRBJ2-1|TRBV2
CASSDTRGGVNNEQFF
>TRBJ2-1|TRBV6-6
CASSTGTGCYNEQFF
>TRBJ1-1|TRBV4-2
CASSRPGDSEAFF
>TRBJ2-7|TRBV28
CASSFSSSGLREQYF
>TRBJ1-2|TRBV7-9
CASSPVANYGYTF
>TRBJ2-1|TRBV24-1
CATSDAGTSTYNEQFF
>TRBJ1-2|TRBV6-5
CASSYSGVSFNYGYTF
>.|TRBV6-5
CASSLTSGIKETQYF
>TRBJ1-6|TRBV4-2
CASAYFPGENNSPLHF
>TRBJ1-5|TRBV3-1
CASSHGVPNQPQHF
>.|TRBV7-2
CASSSPAGIGGLYNEQYF
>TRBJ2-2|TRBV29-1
CSGGRGLNGELFF
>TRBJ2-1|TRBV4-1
CASSQSTYNEQFF
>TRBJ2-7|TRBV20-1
CSANSPGTTIGQYF
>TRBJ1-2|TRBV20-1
CSARGEGDRYGYTF
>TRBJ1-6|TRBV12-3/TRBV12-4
CASSLRINSPLHF
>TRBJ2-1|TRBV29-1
CSVKVGLAGGSYNEQFF
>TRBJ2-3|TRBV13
CASSPRTGSRDTQYF
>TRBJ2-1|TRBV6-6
CASSIGTGGIIVETQFF
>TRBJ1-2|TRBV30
CAWSGEAGVNYGYTF
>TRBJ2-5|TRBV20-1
CSASTGQGVAETQYF
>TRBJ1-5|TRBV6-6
CASRSRATSGSNQPQHF
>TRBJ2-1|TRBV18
CASSPPMGTANEQFF
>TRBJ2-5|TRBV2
CASKGSGETQYF
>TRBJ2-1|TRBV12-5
CASGLTSYNEQFF
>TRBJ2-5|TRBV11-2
CASSSTRLAMETQYF
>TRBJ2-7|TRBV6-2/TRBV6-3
CASRGLAGVLDYEQYF
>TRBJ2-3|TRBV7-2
CASSSTGIRTDTQYF